This T cell receptor (beta chain) was identified in a study of T cells in Graves' hyperthyroidism and ophthalmopathy. TCR beta CDR3 region amplification was performed from RNA transcripts. During a first-round RT-PCR of the TCR CDR3, the HTBI primer set was used. One entry per CDR3 protein results from TCRdb running MiXCR on the multiplex PCR reads. This table holds hundreds of thousands of distinct CDR3 sequences, 15% to 20% found once. This CDR3 region has 12 residues. Trimming removed 0 bases at V and 14 bases at J, with 13 bases between. Per germline, CDR1 LNHNV and CDR2 YYDKDF (reference sequence). This clonotype came up once. The antigen remains undetermined. Study observations and caveats: Most clonotypes expanded in thyroid above 0.001 were likewise present in blood. Before onset, by a median of around six months, the model predicted ophthalmopathy.

Ophthalmopathy patients all had a Clinical Activity Score of at least 3, a NOSPECS grade of at least 4 and disease under 3 months old. Patients having uncontrolled infection, another autoimmune disease, pregnancy or lactation were not included. The sequence derives from a man in his forties with Graves' ophthalmopathy. Sequenced input: blood. V is TRBV15 and J is TRBJ1-1; D gene ambiguous. The CDR3 loop reads CATSRDRKFPFF. In nucleotides, the CDR3 is TGTGCCACCAGCAGAGATAGGAAATTCCCCTTCTTT.